The rows below give T cell receptor beta chains drawn from one sample of a study of T cell responses to AZD1222 COVID-19 vaccine. The method was immunoSEQ multiplex PCR; TCRdb's version includes in-frame clones alone and lacks a portion of them. The table shows approximately 140,000 clones, with roughly 90% occurring only once. This sample comprised peripheral blood, obtained on day 0 of AZD1222 vaccination. These receptors were taken from an adult in good health. CDR3s include the opening cysteine and the closing phenylalanine or tryptophan. Only some rows state a clone size, as once, few, many or a class for expanded clones.

size: -; V: TRBV7-3; J: TRBJ1-1; CDR3: CASSLLTNTEAFF
size: -; V: TRBV11-1; J: TRBJ2-3; CDR3: CASSLGAAPDTQYF
size: -; V: TRBV5-4; J: TRBJ2-3; CDR3: CASSLWGRPTWADTQYF
size: -; V: TRBV4-3; J: TRBJ1-2; CDR3: CASSQDRGNYGYTF
size: -; V: TRBV9; J: TRBJ2-6; CDR3: CASSRASGANVLTF
size: -; V: TRBV3-1/TRBV3-2; J: TRBJ2-5; CDR3: CASARGPETQYF
size: -; V: TRBV6-5; J: TRBJ1-2; CDR3: CASSPQINYGYTF
size: once; V: TRBV28; J: TRBJ1-1; CDR3: CASSLDRGSNTEAFF
size: -; V: TRBV6-2/TRBV6-3; J: TRBJ1-2; CDR3: CASSYSRQLYGYTF
size: -; V: TRBV6-5; J: TRBJ2-7; CDR3: CASSYGVDYEQYF
size: -; V: TRBV2; J: TRBJ2-7; CDR3: CASSDARLAGDEQYF
size: -; V: TRBV7-9; J: TRBJ1-6; CDR3: CASSFPFRTLHF
size: -; V: TRBV7-8; J: TRBJ1-5; CDR3: CASSLGRTGNVGNQPQHF
size: -; V: TRBV5-1; J: TRBJ1-1; CDR3: CASSLETPPAFF
size: -; V: TRBV7-2; J: TRBJ1-6; CDR3: CASSLVRMGNSPLHF
size: -; V: TRBV30; J: TRBJ1-1; CDR3: CAWSVDRGAEAFF
size: -; V: TRBV19; J: TRBJ1-2; CDR3: CASSTSDGSNYGYTF
size: -; V: TRBV18; J: TRBJ1-3; CDR3: CASSPPAEPGNTIYF
size: -; V: TRBV18; J: TRBJ1-1; CDR3: CASSPTWAVVLNTEAFF
size: -; V: TRBV7-2; J: TRBJ2-7; CDR3: CASSSPGLAGGGEQYF
size: -; V: TRBV2; J: TRBJ1-5; CDR3: CASRTDNSNQPQHF
size: -; V: TRBV29-1; J: TRBJ1-2; CDR3: CSVVWQPVNYGYTF
size: few; V: TRBV20-1; J: TRBJ1-1; CDR3: CSVEDRVGAFF
size: -; V: TRBV10-2; J: TRBJ2-7; CDR3: CASSDSGQGTHEQYF
size: -; V: TRBV10-2; J: TRBJ1-2; CDR3: CASSPGQVFYGYTF
size: -; V: TRBV27; J: TRBJ1-2; CDR3: CASSFDRDLRKYGYTF
size: -; V: TRBV11-3; J: TRBJ2-2; CDR3: CASSPAGRLTGELFF
size: -; V: TRBV18; J: TRBJ2-1; CDR3: CASSPNRVWLAIDNEQFF
size: -; V: TRBV15; J: TRBJ2-1; CDR3: CATSRAGGSYNEQFF
size: -; V: TRBV13; J: TRBJ2-3; CDR3: CASSQGARSTDTQYF
size: once; V: TRBV29-1; J: TRBJ2-5; CDR3: CSVGQGASQETQYF
size: -; V: TRBV12-3/TRBV12-4; J: TRBJ2-3; CDR3: CASSRGPSDTQYF
size: -; V: TRBV7-2; J: TRBJ2-7; CDR3: CASSFRAGVYEQYF
size: -; V: TRBV5-8; J: TRBJ2-7; CDR3: CASSLNRVPSEQYF
size: -; V: TRBV28; J: TRBJ1-2; CDR3: CASSFEGGGYGYTF
size: -; V: TRBV5-6; J: TRBJ1-2; CDR3: CASSSTRWGEDYGYTF
size: -; V: TRBV4-1; J: TRBJ2-7; CDR3: CASSQTATYEQYF
size: -; V: TRBV14; J: TRBJ1-1; CDR3: CASSPPTTVNTEAFF
size: once; V: TRBV11-3; J: TRBJ2-3; CDR3: CASTSGGLKGTQYF
size: -; V: TRBV27; J: TRBJ2-5; CDR3: CASSPGPPWGETQYF
size: -; V: TRBV7-2; J: TRBJ2-7; CDR3: CASSLVWTGGTYEQYF
size: -; V: TRBV6-5; J: TRBJ1-4; CDR3: CASNIKAREKLFF
size: -; V: TRBV6-2/TRBV6-3; J: TRBJ1-6; CDR3: CASSRIKFGPRGFRDRDSPLHF
size: -; V: TRBV30; J: TRBJ2-1; CDR3: CAWSVLAGPYNEQFF
size: -; V: TRBV30; J: TRBJ1-4; CDR3: CAWSPRLDEKLFF
size: -; V: TRBV28; J: TRBJ1-5; CDR3: CASCIMGLHSNQPQHF